These T cell receptor beta chains were read from a single sample in a study of blood T cell repertoires in COVID-19. Some clones are missing from TCRdb's copy, which holds only in-frame ones; the method was immunoSEQ multiplex PCR. The data hold around 200,000 clones, with approximately 86% observed a single time. The sequencing input was peripheral blood. All receptors derive from a man in his forties with active or convalescent COVID-19. Each CDR3 is given with its conserved first and last residue. The D gene is left open where the match is weak. Not all rows give a size; the values are once, few, many and, for expanded clones, a class.

size,V,D,J,CDR3,DNA
.,TRBV3-1/TRBV3-2,TRBD2,TRBJ2-7,CASSQDLGGTYEQYF,TGTGCCAGCAGCCAAGATCTGGGGGGGACCTACGAGCAGTACTTC
.,TRBV6-1,TRBD2,TRBJ2-5,CASSEGLAGGLGETQYF,TGTGCCAGCAGTGAAGGGCTAGCGGGGGGCCTTGGAGAGACCCAGTACTTC
.,TRBV3-1/TRBV3-2,TRBD2,TRBJ2-1,CASSKGPSGGNEQFF,TGTGCCAGCAGCAAGGGACCCTCGGGAGGCAATGAGCAGTTCTTC
.,TRBV28,.,TRBJ2-7,CASKQGLDEQYF,TGTGCCAGCAAACAGGGATTGGACGAGCAGTACTTC
.,TRBV9,TRBD1,TRBJ2-2,CASSVGTGNTGELFF,TGTGCCAGCAGCGTTGGGACAGGGAACACCGGGGAGCTGTTTTTT
.,TRBV6-5,.,TRBJ1-4,CASSPPGEKLFF,TGTGCCAGCAGCCCCCCAGGAGAAAAACTGTTTTTT
.,TRBV5-1,TRBD2,TRBJ2-2,CASSLVAGGQSGELFF,TGCGCCAGCAGCTTGGTGGCGGGGGGGCAATCCGGGGAGCTGTTTTTT
.,TRBV7-7,TRBD1,TRBJ1-6,CASSSGQGNSSPLHF,TGTGCTAGCAGCTCCGGACAGGGGAACAGTTCACCCCTCCACTTT
.,TRBV3-1/TRBV3-2,.,TRBJ1-2,CASSQAQTRNYGYTF,TGTGCCAGCAGCCAAGCCCAGACAAGAAACTATGGCTACACCTTC
once,TRBV5-6,TRBD2,TRBJ2-2,CASSLRLRGAVSTGELFF,TGTGCCAGCAGCCTGAGGCTGCGGGGGGCGGTGAGCACCGGGGAGCTGTTTTTT
.,TRBV5-6,TRBD2,TRBJ2-7,CASSSRLAGGLDEQYF,TGTGCCAGCAGCTCCCGACTAGCGGGGGGGCTGGACGAGCAGTACTTC
.,TRBV21-1,.,TRBJ1-6,CASSKAPDRYNSPLHF,TGTGCCAGCAGCAAGGCCCCCGACAGGTATAATTCACCCCTCCACTTT
.,TRBV11-3,TRBD2,TRBJ2-1,CASSLETSGGSDEQFF,TGTGCCAGCAGCTTAGAGACTAGCGGGGGTTCCGATGAGCAGTTCTTC
.,TRBV28,TRBD2,TRBJ2-5,CASSFQAGAETQYF,TGTGCCAGCAGTTTTCAAGCGGGGGCAGAGACCCAGTACTTC
.,TRBV12-5,TRBD2,TRBJ2-2,CASGLRGGAGELFF,TGTGCTAGTGGTTTGCGGGGGGGTGCCGGGGAGCTGTTTTTT
once,TRBV28,TRBD2,TRBJ2-5,CASSSSGRGAPRETQYF,TGTGCCAGCAGTTCCTCAGGGCGGGGGGCTCCTCGTGAGACCCAGTACTTC
.,TRBV7-8,TRBD1,TRBJ2-5,CASSLAERQGWTKTQYF,TGTGCCAGCAGCTTAGCCGAGCGACAGGGGTGGACGAAGACCCAGTACTTC
.,TRBV2,TRBD1,TRBJ2-7,CASMQGAYEQYF,TGTGCCAGCATGCAGGGGGCCTACGAGCAGTACTTC
.,TRBV3-1/TRBV3-2,TRBD1,TRBJ1-5,CASSQGGQGSNQPQHF,TGTGCCAGCAGCCAAGGGGGACAGGGGAGCAATCAGCCCCAGCATTTT
.,TRBV9,.,TRBJ2-1,CASSVAPRGSYNEQFF,TGTGCCAGCAGCGTAGCCCCCAGGGGCTCGTACAATGAGCAGTTCTTC
.,TRBV9,TRBD1,TRBJ1-2,CASSGTGKDPLFYGYTF,TGTGCCAGCAGCGGGACAGGGAAGGACCCCCTCTTCTATGGCTACACCTTC
.,TRBV6-4,TRBD2,TRBJ2-3,CASGRGVTDTQYF,TGTGCCAGCGGGAGGGGCGTCACAGATACGCAGTATTTT
few,TRBV5-1,TRBD1,TRBJ2-5,CASSLFPGTGLETQYF,TGCGCCAGCAGCCTTTTTCCTGGGACAGGGTTGGAGACCCAGTACTTC
.,TRBV30,TRBD1,TRBJ1-5,CAWSGKGALNQPQHF,TGTGCCTGGAGTGGTAAGGGGGCCCTCAATCAGCCCCAGCATTTT
.,TRBV29-1,.,TRBJ2-3,CSVAGDTQYF,TGCAGCGTTGCCGGAGATACGCAGTATTTT
.,TRBV5-1,TRBD1,TRBJ1-3,CASSLGQTSGNTIYF,TGCGCCAGCAGCCTGGGACAGACCTCTGGAAACACCATATATTTT
.,TRBV3-1/TRBV3-2,.,TRBJ2-2,CASSQAANTGELFF,TGTGCCAGCAGCCAAGCCGCGAACACCGGGGAGCTGTTTTTT